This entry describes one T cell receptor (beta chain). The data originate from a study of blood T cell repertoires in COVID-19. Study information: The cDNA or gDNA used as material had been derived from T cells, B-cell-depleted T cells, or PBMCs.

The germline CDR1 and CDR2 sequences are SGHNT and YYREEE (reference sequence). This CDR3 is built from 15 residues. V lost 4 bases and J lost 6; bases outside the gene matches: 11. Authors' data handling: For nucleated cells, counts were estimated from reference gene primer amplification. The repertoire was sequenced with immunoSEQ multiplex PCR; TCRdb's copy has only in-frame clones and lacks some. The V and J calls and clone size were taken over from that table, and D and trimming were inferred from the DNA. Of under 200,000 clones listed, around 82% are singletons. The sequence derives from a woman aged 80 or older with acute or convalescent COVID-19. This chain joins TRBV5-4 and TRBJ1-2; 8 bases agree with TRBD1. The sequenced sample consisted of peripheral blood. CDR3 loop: CASSAGGQGKDGYTF. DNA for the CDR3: TGTGCCAGCAGCGCGGGCGGACAGGGAAAGGATGGCTACACCTTC.